A single sample gave rise to the 21 T cell receptor beta chains below, sequenced in a study. Sequencing used immunoSEQ multiplex PCR; TCRdb keeps in-frame clones, though not all of them. The sample contains around 50,000 clones, just over 90% of which appear only once. The specimen sequenced was PBMCs. Every receptor here comes from a man in his forties with rheumatoid arthritis.

The chain links TRBV27 to TRBJ1-5; D possibly corresponds to TRBD1 (6 bases). Germline loops: CDR1 MNHEY, CDR2 SMNVEV (reference sequence). Trimming removed 1 base at V and 6 bases at J, with 13 bases between. The CDR3 extends over 15 amino acids. The CDR3: CASSLYRVAGQPQHF. For the CDR3, the DNA is TGTGCCAGCAGTTTATACAGGGTGGCAGGTCAGCCCCAGCATTTT.

This chain joins TRBV5-1 and TRBJ1-1; no firm D call. The CDR3 runs to 11 residues. Germline CDR1 and CDR2: SGHRS and YFSETQ. V dropped 2 bases and J dropped 8 bases, with 7 bases sitting between them. This CDR3 reads CASSLGYEAFF. The CDR3 coding sequence is TGCGCCAGCAGCTTAGGGTACGAAGCTTTCTTT. Drawing the rest from reference TRBV5-1 and TRBJ1-1, the complete variable domain is KAGVTQTPRYLIKTRGQQVTLSCSPISGHRSVSWYQQTPGQGLQFLFEYFSETQRNKGNFPGRFSGRQFSNSRSEMNVSTLELGDSALYLCASSLGYEAFFGQGTRLTVV.

As concerns this clone: Other nucleotide sequences from this sample produce the same CDR3. The chain recombines TRBV27 with TRBJ1-5, with unresolved D. CDR1 and CDR2 from the germline V gene are MNHEY and SMNVEV (reference sequence). The CDR3 is 14 residues long. Trimming cost V 3 bases and J 4 bases, with 10 bases left between them. The CDR3 sequence is CASSFAISNQPQHF. CDR3 in DNA: TGTGCCAGCAGTTTCGCGATTAGTAATCAGCCCCAGCATTTT.

The J gene is TRBJ2-7, the V gene TRBV28; 11 nucleotides agree with TRBD2. The CDR3 extends over 15 amino acids. Unmatched junction bases numbered 6, after V lost 5 bases and J lost 3 bases. Germline V gives CDR1 MDHEN, CDR2 SYDVKM. The DNA of the CDR3 is TGTGCCAGCAGTCCCGGGACTAGCGGTAACTACGAGCAGTACTTC. Translated: CASSPGTSGNYEQYF.

The chain carries TRBV7-8 and TRBJ1-2; TRBD1 agrees at 9 bases. Losses at the gene ends were 5 bases for V and 7 bases for J; bases not matched to a gene: 8. Germline V gene lookup returns CDR1 SGHVS and CDR2 FQNEAQ. CDR3 size: 14 residues. CDR3 sequence: CASSQAGQGVGYTF. For the CDR3, the DNA is TGTGCCAGCAGCCAAGCGGGACAGGGAGTTGGCTACACCTTC.

The chain uses TRBV18 and TRBJ2-1; TRBD1 matches at 7 bases. Per the germline V gene, CDR1 is KGHSH and CDR2 is LQKENI. This CDR3 has 14 residues. Losses at the gene ends were 4 bases for V and 7 bases for J; bases not matched to a gene: 7. In DNA, the CDR3 is TGTGCCAGCTCACTTCAGAAGGGGGCGAATGAGCAGTTCTTC. Translation: CASSLQKGANEQFF. Complete variable domain (other parts from reference TRBV18 and TRBJ2-1): NAGVMQNPRHLVRRRGQEARLRCSPMKGHSHVYWYRQLPEEGLKFMVYLQKENIIDESGMPKERFSAEFPKEGPSILRIQQVVRGDSAAYFCASSLQKGANEQFFGPGTRLTVL.

Only one count was recorded for this clone. This chain connects TRBV7-2 to TRBJ2-7, with a possible D match to TRBD1 (8 bases). There are 14 residues in the CDR3. Per germline, CDR1 SGHTA and CDR2 FQGNSA. Deletions cut 5 bases from V and 7 bases from J, with 18 bases between. CDR3 protein: CASSTGGGLREQYF. CDR3 DNA sequence: TGTGCCAGCAGCACAGGGGGGGGACTTAGGGAGCAGTACTTC.

The chain has TRBV24-1 and TRBJ2-2, with 10 nucleotides matching TRBD2. The V segment lost 3 bases and the J segment 8 bases; nucleotides outside the gene matches: 8. The CDR3 loop spans 16 amino acids. Germline-derived CDR1 and CDR2 are KGHDR and SFDVKD. In DNA form, the CDR3 reads TGTGCCACCAGTGATGGACTAGCGGTTATGGGAGGGGAGCTGTTTTTT. Protein: CATSDGLAVMGGELFF.

In this sample, this clone turned up once. The rearrangement links TRBV7-8 to TRBJ2-2, with TRBD2 matching over 11 bases. The J segment lost 3 bases and the V segment lost 5 bases, leaving 8 bases of the junction unmatched. Germline V gives CDR1 SGHVS, CDR2 FQNEAQ. The CDR3 is 17 amino acids. The CDR3 loop is CASSPPLAGADTGELFF. CDR3 bases: TGTGCCAGCAGCCCCCCACTAGCGGGGGCGGACACCGGGGAGCTGTTTTTT.

This chain joins TRBV13 and TRBJ1-1; TRBD1 agrees at 7 bases. CDR1 PRHDT and CDR2 FYEKMQ come from the germline V gene (reference sequence). CDR3 length equals 13 residues. V trimming: 5 bases; J trimming: 4 bases; junction bases outside the gene matches: 4. The chain's CDR3 is CASSPRQGTEAFF. The CDR3 DNA follows: TGTGCCAGCAGCCCACGACAGGGCACTGAAGCTTTCTTT. Full variable domain (missing parts from reference TRBV13 and TRBJ1-1): AAGVIQSPRHLIKEKRETATLKCYPIPRHDTVYWYQQGPGQDPQFLISFYEKMQSDKGSIPDRFSAQQFSDYHSELNMSSLELGDSALYFCASSPRQGTEAFFGQGTRLTVV.

Only one count was recorded for this clone. J is TRBJ1-4 and V is TRBV6-1; 9 positions match TRBD1. CDR1 is MNHNS and CDR2 is SASEGT in the germline V gene. V dropped 1 base and J dropped 2; count of bases not matched to a gene: 5. The CDR3 loop spans 17 amino acids. CDR3 nucleotides: TGTGCCAGCAGTGAAGACAGGGGGCAAGGCACTAATGAAAAACTGTTTTTT. Translating it yields CASSEDRGQGTNEKLFF.

V gene TRBV27 combines with J gene TRBJ2-5; 12 bases map to TRBD2. The CDR3 extends over 16 amino acids. Germline trimming cut 6 bases from V and 3 bases from J; bases unmatched to any gene: 8. CDR1 and CDR2 (germline): MNHEY, SMNVEV (reference sequence). CDR3 DNA: TGTGCCAGCAGCCGCACTAGCGGGGGGACCGAAGAGACCCAGTACTTC. It specifies CASSRTSGGTEETQYF.

V is TRBV19 and J is TRBJ1-5; 9 nucleotides align to TRBD1. V shed 5 bases and J 0 bases; nucleotides not matched to a gene: 11. In germline, CDR1 is LNHDA, CDR2 SQIVND (reference sequence). The CDR3 is 18 amino acids. The CDR3 loop reads CASSASGTGKISNQPQHF. The CDR3, as DNA: TGTGCCAGTAGTGCCTCCGGGACAGGGAAGATTAGCAATCAGCCCCAGCATTTT.

The V call is TRBV7-8, the J call TRBJ2-7, with TRBD2 matching 13 bases. In germline, CDR1 is SGHVS, CDR2 FQNEAQ. V was pared by 4 bases and J by 1 base, with 4 bases of the junction left unmatched. The CDR3 contains 16 residues. The CDR3 DNA is TGTGCCAGCAGCTGGGGACTAGCGGGAACATCCTACGAGCAGTACTTC. Amino acid sequence: CASSWGLAGTSYEQYF.

The rearrangement uses TRBV12-3 or TRBV12-4 and TRBJ1-2, with no clear D. V was pared by 1 base and J by 2 bases, with 2 bases between. This CDR3 has 12 residues. CDR3 in amino acids: CASSLGNYGYTF. CDR3 coding DNA: TGTGCCAGCAGTTTAGGCAACTATGGCTACACCTTC.

J is TRBJ1-5 and V is TRBV6-2 or TRBV6-3; TRBD1 matches at 8 bases. The CDR3 contains 17 residues. V was pared by 5 bases and J by 2 bases, with 11 bases of the junction left unmatched. CDR1 is MNHEY, CDR2 SVGEGT, per germline. The CDR3 spells CASSNRPQGAGNQPQHF. The CDR3, as DNA: TGTGCCAGCAGTAATAGGCCCCAGGGGGCCGGCAATCAGCCCCAGCATTTT.

The V gene is TRBV6-5, the J gene TRBJ1-1; TRBD1 matches 7 bases. Per germline, CDR1 MNHEY and CDR2 SVGAGI. The CDR3 is 13 amino acids. V was pared by 4 bases and J by 5 bases, with 4 bases of the junction left unmatched. DNA for the CDR3: TGTGCCAGCAGTTGGAGGGGGCAAACTGAAGCTTTCTTT. Amino acid sequence: CASSWRGQTEAFF.

The chain carries TRBV10-2 and TRBJ1-1, with D tentatively TRBD1 (5 bases). This CDR3 is 13 amino acids long. V was trimmed by 4 bases and J by 4 bases, leaving 10 bases between them. Germline values: CDR1 WSHSY, CDR2 SAAADI. The CDR3 nucleotides read TGCGCCAGCAGTGCCCCCGGGGGCACTGAAGCTTTCTTT. Translating gives CASSAPGGTEAFF.

The chain joins TRBV7-8 to TRBJ2-5, with D unresolved. This CDR3 contains 16 residues. From germline, CDR1 is SGHVS and CDR2 FQNEAQ. V lost 1 base, J lost 0 bases, and 12 bases lay in between. CDR3 bases: TGTGCCAGCAGCTTAGGGCGGTCCCTTAACCAAGAGACCCAGTACTTC. Amino acid sequence: CASSLGRSLNQETQYF.

The genes are TRBV4-1 and TRBJ1-6; a weak D match, TRBD1 (5 bases). V was trimmed by 4 bases and J by 7 bases, leaving 14 bases between them. In germline, CDR1 is MGHRA, CDR2 YSYEKL. CDR3 length equals 15 residues. The CDR3 bases are TGCGCCAGCAGCCCGTCTCCGGGGCGCAATTCACCCCTCCACTTT. Translation gives CASSPSPGRNSPLHF.

The chain carries TRBV11-1 and TRBJ2-7, with 8 positions matching TRBD1. This CDR3 region has 15 residues. V was clipped by 1 base and J by 0 bases; unmatched bases: 2. Per germline, CDR1 SGHAT and CDR2 FQDESV (reference sequence). CDR3 nucleotides: TGTGCCAGCAGCTTAGTTGGGACAGGCTCCTACGAGCAGTACTTC. Its translation is CASSLVGTGSYEQYF.